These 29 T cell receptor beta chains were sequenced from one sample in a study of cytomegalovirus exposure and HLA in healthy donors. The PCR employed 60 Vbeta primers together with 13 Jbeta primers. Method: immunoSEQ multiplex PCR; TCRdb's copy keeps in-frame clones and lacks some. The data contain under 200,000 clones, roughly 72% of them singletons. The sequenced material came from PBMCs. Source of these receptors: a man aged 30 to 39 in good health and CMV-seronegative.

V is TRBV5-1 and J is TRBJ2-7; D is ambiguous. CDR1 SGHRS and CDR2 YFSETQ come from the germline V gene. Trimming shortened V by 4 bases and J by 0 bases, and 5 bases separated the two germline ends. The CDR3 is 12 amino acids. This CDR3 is CASSHSSYEQYF. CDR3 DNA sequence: TGCGCCAGCAGCCACAGCTCCTACGAGCAGTACTTC.

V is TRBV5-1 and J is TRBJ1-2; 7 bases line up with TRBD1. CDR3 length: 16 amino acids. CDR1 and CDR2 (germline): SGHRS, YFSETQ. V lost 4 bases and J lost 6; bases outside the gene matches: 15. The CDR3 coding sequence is TGCGCCAGCAGCCACGACAGGGCCCTAGCGTCGAATGGCTACACCTTC. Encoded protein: CASSHDRALASNGYTF.

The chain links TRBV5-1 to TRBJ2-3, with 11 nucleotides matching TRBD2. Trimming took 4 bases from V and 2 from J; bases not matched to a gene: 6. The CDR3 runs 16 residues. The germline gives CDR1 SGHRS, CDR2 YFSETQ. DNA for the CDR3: TGCGCCAGCAGCCAGGCGACTAGCGGGAACACAGATACGCAGTATTTT. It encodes CASSQATSGNTDTQYF. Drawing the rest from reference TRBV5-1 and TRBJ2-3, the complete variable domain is KAGVTQTPRYLIKTRGQQVTLSCSPISGHRSVSWYQQTPGQGLQFLFEYFSETQRNKGNFPGRFSGRQFSNSRSEMNVSTLELGDSALYLCASSQATSGNTDTQYFGPGTRLTVL.

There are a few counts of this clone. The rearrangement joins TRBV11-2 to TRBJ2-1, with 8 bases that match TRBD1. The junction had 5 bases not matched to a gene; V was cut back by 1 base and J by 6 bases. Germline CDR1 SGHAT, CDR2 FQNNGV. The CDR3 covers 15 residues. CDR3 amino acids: CASSLAGTGANEQFF. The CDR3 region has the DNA TGTGCCAGCAGCTTAGCAGGGACAGGAGCCAATGAGCAGTTCTTC.

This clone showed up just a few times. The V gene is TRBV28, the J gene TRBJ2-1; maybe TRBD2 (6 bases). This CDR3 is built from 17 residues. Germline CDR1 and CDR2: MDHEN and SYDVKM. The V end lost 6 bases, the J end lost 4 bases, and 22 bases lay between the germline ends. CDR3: CASRTSSGLRGYNEQFF. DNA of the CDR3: TGTGCCAGCAGAACCTCCTCGGGACTTCGGGGGTACAATGAGCAGTTCTTC.

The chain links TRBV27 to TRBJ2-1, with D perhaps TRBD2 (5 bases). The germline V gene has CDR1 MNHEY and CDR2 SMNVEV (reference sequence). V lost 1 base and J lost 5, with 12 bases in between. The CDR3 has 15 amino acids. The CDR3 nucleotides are TGTGCCAGCAGTTTATTGTTAGGAGGCAACAATGAGCAGTTCTTC. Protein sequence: CASSLLLGGNNEQFF.

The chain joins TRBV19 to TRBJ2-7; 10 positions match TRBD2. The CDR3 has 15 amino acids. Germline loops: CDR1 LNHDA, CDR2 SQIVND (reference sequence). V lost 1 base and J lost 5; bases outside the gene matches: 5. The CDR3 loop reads CASSIAAGGLHEQYF. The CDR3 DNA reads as TGTGCCAGTAGTATAGCAGCGGGAGGGCTCCACGAGCAGTACTTC.

The DNA of the CDR3 is TGTGCCATCAGTAGGGGACAGGGAGGTTCACCCCTCCACTTT. Translated, it gives CAISRGQGGSPLHF. The chain couples TRBV10-3 to TRBJ1-6; 9 bases fit TRBD1. Trimming cost V 5 bases and J 9 bases; bases outside gene matches: 5. The germline V gene encodes CDR1 ENHRY and CDR2 SYGVKD. CDR3 length: 14 amino acids.

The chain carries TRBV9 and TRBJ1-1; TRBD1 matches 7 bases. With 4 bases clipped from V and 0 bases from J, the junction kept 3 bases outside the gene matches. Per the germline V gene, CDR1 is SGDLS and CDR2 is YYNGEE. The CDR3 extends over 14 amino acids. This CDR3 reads CASSLTGMNTEAFF. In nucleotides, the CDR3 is TGTGCCAGCAGCTTGACAGGGATGAACACTGAAGCTTTCTTT.

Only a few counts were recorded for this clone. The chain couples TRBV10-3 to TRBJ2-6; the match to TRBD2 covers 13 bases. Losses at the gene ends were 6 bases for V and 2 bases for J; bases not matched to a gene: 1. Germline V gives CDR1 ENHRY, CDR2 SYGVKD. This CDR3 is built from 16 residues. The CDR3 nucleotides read TGTGCCATCAGGGGACTAGCGGGAACTGGGGCCAACGTCCTGACTTTC. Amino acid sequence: CAIRGLAGTGANVLTF.

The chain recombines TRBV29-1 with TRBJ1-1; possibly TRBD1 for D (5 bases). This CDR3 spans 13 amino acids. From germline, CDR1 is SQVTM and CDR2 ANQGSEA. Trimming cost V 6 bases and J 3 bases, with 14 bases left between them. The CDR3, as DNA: TGCAGCGTGACCAGGGAAATGTACACTGAAGCTTTCTTT. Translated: CSVTREMYTEAFF.

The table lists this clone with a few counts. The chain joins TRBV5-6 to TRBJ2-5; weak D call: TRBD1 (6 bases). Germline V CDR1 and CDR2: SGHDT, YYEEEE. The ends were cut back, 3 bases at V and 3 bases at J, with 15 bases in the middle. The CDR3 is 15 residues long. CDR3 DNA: TGTGCCAGCAGCTCTGGGGGCTCCTGGAAAGAGACCCAGTACTTC. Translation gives CASSSGGSWKETQYF.

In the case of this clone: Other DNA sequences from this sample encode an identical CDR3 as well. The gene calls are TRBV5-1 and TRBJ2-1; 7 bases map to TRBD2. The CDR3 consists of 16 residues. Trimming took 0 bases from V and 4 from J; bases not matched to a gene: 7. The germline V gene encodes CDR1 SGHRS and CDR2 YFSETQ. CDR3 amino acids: CASSLGSSGTYNEQFF. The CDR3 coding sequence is TGCGCCAGCAGCTTGGGTTCTAGCGGAACTTACAATGAGCAGTTCTTC. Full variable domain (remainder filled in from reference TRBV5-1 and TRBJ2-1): KAGVTQTPRYLIKTRGQQVTLSCSPISGHRSVSWYQQTPGQGLQFLFEYFSETQRNKGNFPGRFSGRQFSNSRSEMNVSTLELGDSALYLCASSLGSSGTYNEQFFGPGTRLTVL.

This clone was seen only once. The CDR3 reads CASALTSGSNNEQFF. CDR3 in DNA: TGTGCCAGCGCGCTAACTAGCGGGAGCAACAATGAGCAGTTCTTC. The chain combines TRBV6-5 with TRBJ2-1; 11 positions match TRBD2. The CDR3 runs 15 residues. The germline V gene has CDR1 MNHEY and CDR2 SVGAGI. The V segment lost 8 bases and the J segment 5 bases; nucleotides outside the gene matches: 8.

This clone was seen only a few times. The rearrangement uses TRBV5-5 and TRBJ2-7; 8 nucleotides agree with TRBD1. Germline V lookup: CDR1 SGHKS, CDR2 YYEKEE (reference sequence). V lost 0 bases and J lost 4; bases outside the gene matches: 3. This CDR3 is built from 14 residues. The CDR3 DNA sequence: TGTGCCAGCAGCTTGGTCCAGGGGGCTTACGAGCAGTACTTC. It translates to CASSLVQGAYEQYF.

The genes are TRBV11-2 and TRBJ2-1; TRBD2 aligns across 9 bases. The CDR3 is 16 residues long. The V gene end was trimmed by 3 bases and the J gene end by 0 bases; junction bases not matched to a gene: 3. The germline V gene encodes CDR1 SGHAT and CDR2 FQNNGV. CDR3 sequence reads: CASSFQAGGSYNEQFF. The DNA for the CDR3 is TGTGCCAGCAGCTTTCAAGCGGGAGGCTCCTACAATGAGCAGTTCTTC.

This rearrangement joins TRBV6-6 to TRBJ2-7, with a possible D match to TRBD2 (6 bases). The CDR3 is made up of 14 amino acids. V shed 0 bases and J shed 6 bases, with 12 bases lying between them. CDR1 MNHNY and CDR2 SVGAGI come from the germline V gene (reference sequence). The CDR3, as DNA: TGTGCCAGCAGTTACTCTCGCGGGAAACGCGAGCAGTACTTC. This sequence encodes CASSYSRGKREQYF.

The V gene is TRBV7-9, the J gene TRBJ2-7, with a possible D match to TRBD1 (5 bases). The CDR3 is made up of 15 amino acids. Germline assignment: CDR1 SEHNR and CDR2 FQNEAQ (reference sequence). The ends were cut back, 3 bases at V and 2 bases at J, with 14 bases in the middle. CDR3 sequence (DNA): TGTGCCAGCAGCTTTGGTTCTGGGGCAGCCTACGAGCAGTACTTC. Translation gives CASSFGSGAAYEQYF.

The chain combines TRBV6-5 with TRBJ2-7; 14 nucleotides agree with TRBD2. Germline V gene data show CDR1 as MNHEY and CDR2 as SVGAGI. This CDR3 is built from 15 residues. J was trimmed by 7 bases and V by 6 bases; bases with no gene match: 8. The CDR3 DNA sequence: TGTGCCAGCAGCCAGGGACTAGCGGGAGTGAGGGAGCAGTACTTC. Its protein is CASSQGLAGVREQYF.

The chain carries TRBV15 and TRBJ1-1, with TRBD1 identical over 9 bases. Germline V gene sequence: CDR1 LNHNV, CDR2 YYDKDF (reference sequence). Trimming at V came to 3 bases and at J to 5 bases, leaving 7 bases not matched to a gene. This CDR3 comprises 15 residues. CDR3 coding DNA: TGTGCCACCAGCAGGATGACAGGGGGAACGACTGAAGCTTTCTTT. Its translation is CATSRMTGGTTEAFF.

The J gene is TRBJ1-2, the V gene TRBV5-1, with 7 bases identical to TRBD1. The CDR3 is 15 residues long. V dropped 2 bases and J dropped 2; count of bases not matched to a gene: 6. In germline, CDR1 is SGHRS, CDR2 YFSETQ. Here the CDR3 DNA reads TGCGCCAGCAGCTTTCGGGACAGTGTCAACTATGGCTACACCTTC. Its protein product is CASSFRDSVNYGYTF.

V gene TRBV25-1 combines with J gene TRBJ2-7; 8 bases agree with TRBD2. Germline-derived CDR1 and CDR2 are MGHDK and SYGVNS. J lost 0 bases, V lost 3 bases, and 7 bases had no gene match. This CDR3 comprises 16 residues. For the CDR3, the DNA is TGTGCCAGCAGTGATAGGGCGGGAGGACCCTCCTACGAGCAGTACTTC. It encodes CASSDRAGGPSYEQYF.

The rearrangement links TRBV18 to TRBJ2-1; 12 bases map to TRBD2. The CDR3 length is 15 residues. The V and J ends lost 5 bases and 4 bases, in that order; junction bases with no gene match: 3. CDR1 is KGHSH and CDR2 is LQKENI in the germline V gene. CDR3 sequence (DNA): TGTGCCAGCTCAGATGGACTAGCGGGATACAATGAGCAGTTCTTC. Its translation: CASSDGLAGYNEQFF.

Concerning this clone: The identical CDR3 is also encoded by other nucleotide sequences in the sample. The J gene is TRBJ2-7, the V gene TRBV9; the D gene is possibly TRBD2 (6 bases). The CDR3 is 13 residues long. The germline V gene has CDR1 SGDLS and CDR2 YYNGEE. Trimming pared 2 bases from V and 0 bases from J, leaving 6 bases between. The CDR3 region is CASSVGGSYEQYF. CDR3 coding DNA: TGTGCCAGCAGCGTGGGGGGCTCCTACGAGCAGTACTTC.

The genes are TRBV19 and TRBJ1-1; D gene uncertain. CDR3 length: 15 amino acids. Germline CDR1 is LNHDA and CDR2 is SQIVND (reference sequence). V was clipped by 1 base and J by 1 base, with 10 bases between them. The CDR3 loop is CASSIVGVPNTEAFF. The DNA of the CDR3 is TGTGCCAGTAGTATAGTTGGAGTACCGAACACTGAAGCTTTCTTT. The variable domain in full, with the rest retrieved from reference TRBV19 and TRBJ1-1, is DGGITQSPKYLFRKEGQNVTLSCEQNLNHDAMYWYRQDPGQGLRLIYYSQIVNDFQKGDIAEGYSVSREKKESFPLTVTSAQKNPTAFYLCASSIVGVPNTEAFFGQGTRLTVV.

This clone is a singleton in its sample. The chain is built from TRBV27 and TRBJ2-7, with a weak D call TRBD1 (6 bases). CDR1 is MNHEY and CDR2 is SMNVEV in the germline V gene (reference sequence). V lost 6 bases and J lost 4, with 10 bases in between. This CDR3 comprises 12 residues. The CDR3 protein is CASRTGIYEQYF. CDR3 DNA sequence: TGTGCCAGCAGAACAGGGATTTACGAGCAGTACTTC.

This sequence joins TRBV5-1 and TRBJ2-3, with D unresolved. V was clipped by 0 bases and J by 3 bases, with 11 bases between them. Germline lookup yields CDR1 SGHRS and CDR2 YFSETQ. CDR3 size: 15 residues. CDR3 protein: CASSLVAGKTDTQYF. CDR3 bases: TGCGCCAGCAGCTTGGTCGCAGGAAAGACAGATACGCAGTATTTT.

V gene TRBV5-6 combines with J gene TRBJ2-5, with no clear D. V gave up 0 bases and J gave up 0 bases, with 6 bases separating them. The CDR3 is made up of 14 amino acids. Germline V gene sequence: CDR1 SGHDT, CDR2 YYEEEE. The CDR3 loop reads CASSLVQYQETQYF. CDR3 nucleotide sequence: TGTGCCAGCAGCTTGGTGCAGTACCAAGAGACCCAGTACTTC.

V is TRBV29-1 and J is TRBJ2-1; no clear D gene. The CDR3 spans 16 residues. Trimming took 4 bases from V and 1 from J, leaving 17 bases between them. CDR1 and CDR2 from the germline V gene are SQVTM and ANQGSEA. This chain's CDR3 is CSVGPLPQKSYNEQFF. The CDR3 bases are TGCAGCGTTGGCCCCCTCCCGCAGAAGTCCTACAATGAGCAGTTCTTC.